Below, 16 T cell receptor beta chains from the same sample are listed, as sequenced in a study of CD8 T cells in ankylosing spondylitis. TCRdb re-called the 5' RACE reads through MiXCR, storing one row per CDR3 protein. The data contain about 36,000 distinct CDR3 sequences, over 10% of them singletons. The specimen was synovial fluid, either unsorted or a sorted T cell fraction (not recorded which). The origin of the receptors is a male donor with ankylosing spondylitis.

The chain links TRBV4-1 to TRBJ2-7; 7 bases line up with TRBD1. With 3 bases clipped from V and 0 bases from J, the junction kept 8 bases outside the gene matches. The CDR3 totals 16 residues. Germline V gene data show CDR1 as MGHRA and CDR2 as YSYEKL. CDR3 loop: CASSHPDRTDSYEQYF. In nucleotides, the CDR3 is TGCGCCAGCAGCCACCCGGACAGGACAGACTCCTACGAGCAGTACTTC.

The gene calls are TRBV6-5 and TRBJ2-7, with TRBD2 as a possible D gene (6 bases). The CDR3 totals 15 residues. V was shortened by 0 bases and J by 0 bases, with 9 bases between the two germline ends. CDR1 and CDR2 from the germline V gene are MNHEY and SVGAGI. CDR3 DNA: TGTGCCAGCAGTTACTCGGGGGGACGCTCCTACGAGCAGTACTTC. Protein product: CASSYSGGRSYEQYF.

This clonotype has only a few counts. The chain is built from TRBV24-1 and TRBJ2-5; TRBD1 agrees at 8 bases. J gave up 5 bases and V 4 bases, and 11 bases lay outside the gene matches. Germline values: CDR1 KGHDR, CDR2 SFDVKD. CDR3 length: 16 residues. CDR3: CATSDLPPGQVETQYF. The CDR3 coding sequence is TGTGCCACCAGTGACCTCCCACCGGGACAGGTTGAGACCCAGTACTTC.

The rearrangement links TRBV7-2 to TRBJ2-1, with D perhaps matching TRBD1 (6 bases). Germline V gene sequence: CDR1 SGHTA, CDR2 FQGNSA. V shed 5 bases and J shed 7 bases, with 18 bases lying between them. The CDR3 sequence is 15 residues long. CDR3 amino acids: CASSPVRGSGNEQFF. The CDR3 region has the DNA TGTGCCAGCAGCCCAGTTAGGGGGAGCGGAAATGAGCAGTTCTTC. Full variable domain (remainder filled in from reference TRBV7-2 and TRBJ2-1): GAGVSQSPSNKVTEKGKDVELRCDPISGHTALYWYRQSLGQGLEFLIYFQGNSAPDKSGLPSDRFSAERTGGSVSTLTIQRTQQEDSAVYLCASSPVRGSGNEQFFGPGTRLTVL.

This clonotype was seen many times. The chain couples TRBV12-3 or TRBV12-4 to TRBJ1-1; possibly TRBD1 for D (6 bases). The CDR3 totals 15 residues. V was clipped by 6 bases and J by 0 bases, with 14 bases between them. The CDR3 DNA sequence: TGTGCCAGCAGCCACGGACAGTTCATGAACACTGAAGCTTTCTTT. This codes for CASSHGQFMNTEAFF.

There are a few counts of this clonotype. The chain has TRBV4-3 and TRBJ2-4; 9 positions match TRBD2. J gave up 4 bases and V 3 bases, and 7 bases lay outside the gene matches. Germline V CDR1 and CDR2: LGHNA, YSLEER. The CDR3 loop spans 16 amino acids. The CDR3 here is CASSQTSGGTKNIQYF. The CDR3 nucleotides read TGCGCCAGCAGCCAGACCAGCGGGGGGACTAAAAACATTCAGTACTTC.

This clonotype appeared many times. The chain uses TRBV7-2 and TRBJ1-1; D call uncertain. From germline, CDR1 is SGHTA and CDR2 FQGNSA. The CDR3 consists of 13 residues. Trimming removed 4 bases at V and 5 bases at J, with 11 bases between. CDR3 region: CASSWTLTTEAFF. The DNA for the CDR3 is TGTGCCAGCAGCTGGACCCTTACGACTGAAGCTTTCTTT.

This clonotype was counted only a few times. The rearrangement uses TRBV4-1 and TRBJ1-6, with D maybe TRBD1 (5 bases). CDR1 is MGHRA, CDR2 YSYEKL, per germline. CDR3 length: 13 residues. Deletions cut 2 bases from V and 14 bases from J, with 13 bases between. The CDR3 spells CASSQLKGFALHF. In DNA form, the CDR3 reads TGCGCCAGCAGCCAACTCAAGGGGTTCGCCCTCCACTTT.

The chain recombines TRBV29-1 with TRBJ2-7; no clear D gene. Germline V gene data show CDR1 as SQVTM and CDR2 as ANQGSEA. The CDR3 is 11 amino acids. Trimming removed 3 bases at V and 3 bases at J, with 6 bases between. CDR3 amino acids: CSVEVYYEQYF. CDR3 bases: TGCAGCGTTGAGGTTTACTACGAGCAGTACTTC.

In this sample, this clonotype turned up a few times. The chain joins TRBV5-1 to TRBJ2-7, with D unresolved. The CDR3 length is 14 residues. Trimming shortened V by 3 bases and J by 5 bases, and 15 bases separated the two germline ends. The germline CDR1 and CDR2 sequences are SGHRS and YFSETQ. For the CDR3, the DNA is TGCGCCAGCAGCTCAGAACCTCTTTCGAACGAGCAGTACTTC. Protein sequence: CASSSEPLSNEQYF.

The sample holds a few counts of this clonotype. The V call is TRBV7-9, the J call TRBJ2-3, with TRBD2 matching 10 bases. V shed 10 bases, J shed 3 bases, and the junction held 7 bases outside the gene matches. CDR1 and CDR2 from the germline V gene are SEHNR and FQNEAQ (reference sequence). This CDR3 spans 14 amino acids. CDR3: CANTLAGLTDTQYF. DNA of the CDR3: TGTGCCAATACACTAGCGGGGCTGACAGATACGCAGTATTTT.

There are many counts of this clonotype. V gene TRBV5-6 combines with J gene TRBJ2-1, with TRBD2 matching 15 bases. The CDR3 consists of 15 residues. The germline V gene has CDR1 SGHDT and CDR2 YYEEEE. The J segment lost 10 bases and the V segment lost 4 bases, leaving 6 bases of the junction unmatched. The CDR3 nucleotides read TGTGCCAGCAGCCCGGGACTAGCGGGAGGCCGGGAGCAGTTCTTC. This gives the protein CASSPGLAGGREQFF.

This chain connects TRBV7-8 to TRBJ1-5; 7 nucleotides align to TRBD1. Germline values: CDR1 SGHVS, CDR2 FQNEAQ. Trimming took 1 base from V and 9 from J; bases not matched to a gene: 9. This CDR3 is 15 amino acids long. CDR3 coding DNA: TGTGCCAGCAGCTTAGTGGGGGACAGTCTATCGCCCCAGCATTTT. Its translation: CASSLVGDSLSPQHF.

This clonotype has at least ten counts. The chain combines TRBV20-1 with TRBJ1-1; D might be TRBD1 (5 bases). Germline loops: CDR1 DFQATT, CDR2 SNEGSKA (reference sequence). This CDR3 spans 13 amino acids. Trimming took off 3 bases at V and 6 bases at J, with 14 bases between the two ends. CDR3 residues: CSARDYGTSEAFF. The CDR3 nucleotides read TGCAGTGCTAGGGACTATGGGACTTCTGAAGCTTTCTTT.

The chain couples TRBV27 to TRBJ2-3; D possibly uses TRBD1 or TRBD2 (5 bases each). The V gene's germline CDR1 is MNHEY and CDR2 SMNVEV (reference sequence). The CDR3 extends over 16 amino acids. V lost 2 bases to trimming and J lost 3 bases, with 15 bases between them. CDR3 coding DNA: TGTGCCAGCAGTTTAAGTTGGGGGTACCTGACAGATACGCAGTATTTT. Its protein product is CASSLSWGYLTDTQYF.

This clonotype was seen repeatedly, ten times or more. This sequence joins TRBV21-1 and TRBJ2-6. TRBV21-1 is a listed pseudogene. The CDR3 contains 15 residues. The CDR3 nucleotides are TGTGCCAGCAGAGGCAGACACTCTGGGGCCAACGTCCTGACTTTC. It is translated as CASRGRHSGANVLTF.